Presented here are 21 T cell receptor beta chains from one specimen sequenced in a study of OX40 agonist ivuxolimab in advanced cancers. The assay was immunoSEQ multiplex PCR, and TCRdb's table has in-frame clones only and misses some. The sample carries 12,000 or so clones, roughly 84% recorded once. This specimen consisted of CD4+ or CD8+ T cells sorted from blood, obtained in a trial of the OX40 agonist ivuxolimab. The receptors originated from an adult with an advanced solid tumor such as melanoma, head and neck, liver or kidney cancer.

The V call is TRBV25-1, the J call TRBJ1-6; possible D gene TRBD1, 6 bases. Trimming cost V 1 base and J 10 bases, with 17 bases left between them. Germline-derived CDR1 and CDR2 are MGHDK and SYGVNS. CDR3 length: 16 residues. The CDR3 protein is CASSEFAWGGQSPLHF. CDR3 nucleotides: TGTGCCAGCAGTGAATTCGCCTGGGGGGGACAATCACCCCTCCACTTT. Filled out from reference TRBV25-1 and TRBJ1-6, the complete variable domain reads EADIYQTPRYLVIGTGKKITLECSQTMGHDKMYWYQQDPGMELHLIHYSYGVNSTEKGDLSSESTVSRIRTEHFPLTLESARPSHTSQYLCASSEFAWGGQSPLHFGNGTRLTVT.

The rearrangement uses TRBV5-6 and TRBJ1-2; 8 bases align to TRBD1. This CDR3 is 14 amino acids long. Germline values: CDR1 SGHDT, CDR2 YYEEEE. The V gene end was trimmed by 5 bases and the J gene end by 5 bases; junction bases not matched to a gene: 8. The CDR3 DNA is TGTGCCAGCAGATTCGGACAGGGAGCATATGGCTACACCTTC. Encoded protein: CASRFGQGAYGYTF.

This clone turned up a few times. The chain combines TRBV7-9 with TRBJ1-5; 7 positions match TRBD1. CDR3 size: 15 residues. The germline gives CDR1 SEHNR, CDR2 FQNEAQ (reference sequence). The V segment lost 5 bases and the J segment 6 bases; nucleotides outside the gene matches: 10. CDR3 nucleotides: TGTGCCAGCAGCGCGACAGGGACCCCGGGTCAGCCCCAGCATTTT. As protein: CASSATGTPGQPQHF.

V gene TRBV11-2 combines with J gene TRBJ1-3, with D perhaps TRBD1 (5 bases). V dropped 1 base and J dropped 8 bases, with 12 bases sitting between them. This CDR3 has 14 amino acids. Germline values: CDR1 SGHAT, CDR2 FQNNGV. The CDR3 DNA follows: TGTGCCAGCAGCTTAGTGTTTGGGGGTGACACCATATATTTT. It is translated as CASSLVFGGDTIYF.

This chain joins TRBV9 and TRBJ2-1; TRBD1 matches at 7 bases. The CDR3 length is 14 residues. With V trimmed by 1 base and J by 7 bases, 5 bases remained unmatched. Germline CDR1 SGDLS, CDR2 YYNGEE. CDR3 in DNA: TGTGCCAGCAGCGTATGGGGACAGAATAATGAGCAGTTCTTC. Translating it yields CASSVWGQNNEQFF.

The V gene is TRBV4-2, the J gene TRBJ2-1, with TRBD2 identical over 11 bases. J was trimmed by 6 bases and V by 4 bases; bases with no gene match: 5. This CDR3 spans 15 amino acids. CDR1 and CDR2 from the germline V gene are LGHNA and YNFKEQ. This CDR3 is CASSRIAGGPNEQFF. CDR3 nucleotides: TGTGCCAGCAGCCGGATAGCGGGGGGGCCCAATGAGCAGTTCTTC.

Of note for this clone: A read error may account for a junction end that differs from germline. This sequence joins TRBV5-3 and TRBJ1-1, with D uncertain. TRBV5-3 counts as an open reading frame of uncertain function. This CDR3 is built from 14 residues. The CDR3 DNA reads as TGTGCCAGCAGCTCGACGGGGTTGAGCACTGAAGCTTTCTTT. Protein: CASSSTGLSTEAFF.

The rearrangement links TRBV7-8 to TRBJ2-5; D uncertain. With 1 base removed from V and 5 bases from J, the gap between germline ends came to 11 bases. There are 14 residues in the CDR3. Germline CDR1 and CDR2: SGHVS and FQNEAQ. The CDR3 DNA reads as TGTGCCAGCAGCTTAGGGGTAGCTCGGGAGACCCAGTACTTC. Protein sequence: CASSLGVARETQYF.

Worth noting for this clone: It differs at one base from a far larger clone, so likely a read error. The V call is TRBV13, the J call TRBJ2-2; possible D gene TRBD1, 6 bases. CDR3 size: 17 residues. Per the germline V gene, CDR1 is PRHDT and CDR2 is FYEKMQ (reference sequence). Trimming took 3 bases from V and 0 from J, leaving 14 bases between them. CDR3 region: CASSLANGGTNTGELFF. For the CDR3, the DNA is TGTGCCAGCAGCTTGGCCAATGGGGGCACGAACACCGGGGAGCTGTTTTTT.

This chain uses TRBV4-1 with TRBJ2-7, with 9 bases identical to TRBD2. Germline CDR1 reads MGHRA; CDR2 reads YSYEKL. CDR3 length: 17 amino acids. The V segment lost 2 bases and the J segment 2 bases; nucleotides outside the gene matches: 10. CDR3 region: CASSQMTLAGLAYEQYF. For the CDR3, the DNA is TGCGCCAGCAGCCAAATGACCCTAGCGGGGCTGGCCTACGAGCAGTACTTC.

The chain carries TRBV6-9 and TRBJ2-5; D is unclear. The germline CDR1 and CDR2 sequences are MNHGY and SVAAGI. V was shortened by 3 bases and J by 5 bases, with 4 bases between the two germline ends. The CDR3 contains 11 residues. CDR3 nucleotide sequence: TGTGCCAGCAGTTACGGGGAGACCCAGTACTTC. Its protein product is CASSYGETQYF.

V and J are TRBV6-1 and TRBJ2-1; D is possibly TRBD2 (6 bases). V was cut by 6 bases and J by 10 bases, with 16 bases left in between. The CDR3 consists of 13 residues. Per germline, CDR1 MNHNS and CDR2 SASEGT. CDR3 bases: TGTGCCAGCAGGGCCCGGGACTGGACGGAGCAGTTCTTC. Translation gives CASRARDWTEQFF.

The chain combines TRBV6-5 with TRBJ2-7; D gene uncertain. The CDR3 length is 14 residues. In germline, CDR1 is MNHEY, CDR2 SVGAGI. Trimming removed 0 bases at V and 0 bases at J, with 6 bases between. The CDR3 coding sequence is TGTGCCAGCAGTTACTCGATGCTCTCCTACGAGCAGTACTTC. Translated: CASSYSMLSYEQYF.

V is TRBV6-9 and J is TRBJ2-7; TRBD1 might be the D (6 bases). CDR3 size: 15 residues. Trimming cost V 5 bases and J 0 bases, with 14 bases left between them. Germline V lookup: CDR1 MNHGY, CDR2 SVAAGI. The CDR3 sequence: CASSEGGMSSYEQYF. DNA of the CDR3: TGTGCCAGCAGTGAAGGGGGAATGAGCTCCTACGAGCAGTACTTC.

The rearrangement links TRBV2 to TRBJ2-5; 9 nucleotides align to TRBD1. V was clipped by 2 bases and J by 7 bases; unmatched bases: 5. Germline V gene data show CDR1 as SNHLY and CDR2 as FYNNEI. There are 14 residues in the CDR3. DNA for the CDR3: TGTGCCAGCAGTGAACCGGGACAGGGAGGGACCCAGTACTTC. It encodes CASSEPGQGGTQYF.

CDR3 loop: CASRRQGMNTEAFF. The CDR3 DNA sequence: TGTGCCAGCCGCCGACAGGGGATGAACACTGAAGCTTTCTTT. The gene calls are TRBV27 and TRBJ1-1, with 8 bases identical to TRBD1. The CDR3 covers 14 residues. Germline CDR1 MNHEY, CDR2 SMNVEV (reference sequence). Germline trimming cut 8 bases from V and 0 bases from J; bases unmatched to any gene: 5.

The rearrangement links TRBV15 to TRBJ2-7; 8 bases map to TRBD1. The J segment lost 5 bases and the V segment lost 0 bases, leaving 6 bases of the junction unmatched. This CDR3 has 15 residues. The germline gives CDR1 LNHNV, CDR2 YYDKDF (reference sequence). The chain's CDR3 is CATSRDRTGSDEQYF. CDR3 bases: TGTGCCACCAGCAGAGATCGGACAGGGTCGGACGAGCAGTACTTC.

This chain uses TRBV7-8 with TRBJ2-1, with TRBD2 matching 8 bases. CDR1 SGHVS and CDR2 FQNEAQ come from the germline V gene. Germline trimming cut 1 base from V and 5 bases from J; bases unmatched to any gene: 7. The CDR3 length is 16 residues. For the CDR3, the DNA is TGTGCCAGCAGCTTAGTCCCTCCGGGAGGGGACAATGAGCAGTTCTTC. It specifies CASSLVPPGGDNEQFF.

A note on this clone: Since no conserved phenylalanine or tryptophan closes the CDR3, a read error is the likely cause. No DNA is shown, since the ends of the CDR3 on it are uncertain; the CDR3 is the one TCRdb lists. The chain carries TRBV6-9 and TRBJ1-2. The germline V gene has CDR1 MNHGY and CDR2 SVAAGI. Including both end residues, the CDR3 is 11 amino acids long. CDR3 amino acids: CASSYGAVFIL.

Here the CDR3 reads CASSIPGQGTEAFF. For the CDR3, the DNA is TGTGCCAGTAGTATACCAGGACAGGGCACTGAAGCTTTCTTT. This rearrangement joins TRBV19 to TRBJ1-1; 8 bases are a match to TRBD1. V was pared by 2 bases and J by 4 bases, with 3 bases of the junction left unmatched. Germline assignment: CDR1 LNHDA and CDR2 SQIVND (reference sequence). The CDR3 loop spans 14 amino acids.

J is TRBJ2-7 and V is TRBV18; 7 bases align to TRBD1. CDR3 length equals 16 residues. Germline V gene sequence: CDR1 KGHSH, CDR2 LQKENI. V lost 3 bases, J lost 2 bases, and 10 bases stayed unmatched. This chain's CDR3 is CASSPFEGQHPYEQYF. In DNA, the CDR3 is TGTGCCAGCTCACCCTTTGAGGGACAGCATCCCTACGAGCAGTACTTC.